This is a list of T cell receptor beta chains from one sample in a study of cytomegalovirus exposure and HLA in healthy donors. Sequencing used immunoSEQ multiplex PCR; TCRdb keeps in-frame clones, though not all of them. The sample yields fewer than 250,000 clones, around 79% seen once. Sequencing was done on a sample of PBMCs. The origin of the receptors is a male donor in good health and CMV-seronegative. Both conserved end residues are part of each CDR3. Fields, in order: D gene, clone size, V gene, J gene, CDR3 protein, CDR3 DNA. The D gene is left open where the match is weak. Clone sizes are given selectively: once, few, many, or a class where the clone is expanded.

d_call: .; clone_size: .; v_call: TRBV19; j_call: TRBJ1-5; cdr3_aa: CASSRGYGQPQHF; cdr3_nt: TGTGCCAGTAGTCGGGGTTACGGCCAGCCCCAGCATTTT
d_call: TRBD1; clone_size: .; v_call: TRBV7-9; j_call: TRBJ2-3; cdr3_aa: CASSRQGAKDTQYF; cdr3_nt: TGCGCCAGCAGCCGACAGGGAGCTAAGGATACGCAGTATTTT
d_call: .; clone_size: .; v_call: TRBV27; j_call: TRBJ1-5; cdr3_aa: CASSQGSSGNQPQHF; cdr3_nt: TGTGCCAGTTCACAGGGAAGTTCGGGCAATCAGCCCCAGCATTTT
d_call: .; clone_size: .; v_call: TRBV27; j_call: TRBJ1-4; cdr3_aa: CASSGRTGSEKLFF; cdr3_nt: TGTGCCAGCAGTGGCAGGACGGGATCTGAAAAACTGTTTTTT
d_call: TRBD1; clone_size: .; v_call: TRBV5-3; j_call: TRBJ1-1; cdr3_aa: CARSLSGNRGNTEAFF; cdr3_nt: TGTGCCAGAAGCTTGTCGGGAAACAGGGGAAACACTGAAGCTTTCTTT
d_call: .; clone_size: .; v_call: TRBV6-6; j_call: TRBJ2-5; cdr3_aa: CASSYVSEKETQYF; cdr3_nt: TGTGCCAGCAGTTACGTCAGTGAAAAAGAGACCCAGTACTTC
d_call: .; clone_size: .; v_call: TRBV5-4; j_call: TRBJ1-3; cdr3_aa: CAVTQGKGNTIYF; cdr3_nt: TGTGCCGTCACTCAGGGAAAGGGTAACACCATATATTTT
d_call: TRBD2; clone_size: .; v_call: TRBV7-9; j_call: TRBJ2-2; cdr3_aa: CASSMTSGGAPTGELFF; cdr3_nt: TGTGCCAGCAGCATGACTAGCGGGGGGGCCCCCACCGGGGAGCTGTTTTTT
d_call: TRBD1; clone_size: .; v_call: TRBV2; j_call: TRBJ1-4; cdr3_aa: CASTLPTGGVATNEKLFF; cdr3_nt: TGTGCCAGCACCCTACCGACAGGGGGAGTTGCAACTAATGAAAAACTGTTTTTT
d_call: TRBD1; clone_size: few; v_call: TRBV7-2; j_call: TRBJ1-3; cdr3_aa: CASSPTGLSGNTIYF; cdr3_nt: TGTGCCAGCAGCCCGACAGGGCTCTCTGGAAACACCATATATTTT
d_call: .; clone_size: .; v_call: TRBV6-5; j_call: TRBJ2-1; cdr3_aa: CASSYRQDHEQFF; cdr3_nt: TGTGCCAGCAGTTATAGGCAGGATCATGAGCAGTTCTTC
d_call: .; clone_size: .; v_call: TRBV6-5; j_call: TRBJ1-3; cdr3_aa: CASSNRVTIYF; cdr3_nt: TGTGCCAGCAGTAACAGGGTCACCATATATTTT
d_call: TRBD2; clone_size: .; v_call: TRBV7-6; j_call: TRBJ2-1; cdr3_aa: CASSRSGGGDEQFF; cdr3_nt: TGTGCCAGCAGCCGTTCGGGGGGAGGGGATGAGCAGTTCTTC
d_call: .; clone_size: .; v_call: TRBV5-4; j_call: TRBJ2-5; cdr3_aa: CASSLQGSQETQYF; cdr3_nt: TGTGCCAGCAGCTTACAGGGAAGTCAAGAGACCCAGTACTTC
d_call: TRBD2; clone_size: .; v_call: TRBV5-1; j_call: TRBJ2-3; cdr3_aa: CASSQRGFGDTQYF; cdr3_nt: TGCGCCAGCAGCCAGCGGGGGTTCGGGGATACGCAGTATTTT
d_call: TRBD2; clone_size: once; v_call: TRBV14; j_call: TRBJ2-7; cdr3_aa: CASSHPLGRGGDEQYF; cdr3_nt: TGTGCCAGCAGCCATCCATTGGGTCGGGGGGGAGACGAGCAGTACTTC
d_call: TRBD2; clone_size: .; v_call: TRBV15; j_call: TRBJ2-7; cdr3_aa: CATSLGELAALPPYEQYF; cdr3_nt: TGTGCCACCAGCCTTGGTGAACTAGCGGCACTTCCACCCTACGAGCAGTACTTC